Listed below are T cell receptor beta chains from one sample, sequenced in a study of shared clonotypes between healthy human individuals. TCRdb's table, derived via immunoSEQ multiplex PCR, lists solely in-frame clones and lacks some. The sample consists of about 480,000 clones, roughly 85% of them appearing once. The sample taken for sequencing was PBMCs. These receptors were collected from a woman aged 40 to 49 in good health. Some clones in this sample may be carry-over from other donors' samples. CDR3s include the opening cysteine and the closing phenylalanine or tryptophan. Each record gives: D gene, J gene, clone size, V gene, CDR3 DNA, CDR3 protein. D genes are given only for firm matches. Part of the rows lack a size; the others show once, few, many or a class for expanded clones.

>NA|TRBJ2-5|NA|TRBV4-1
TGCGCCAGCAGCCAAGGGGCGGCGGGTGGGGAGACCCAGTACTTC
CASSQGAAGGETQYF
>NA|TRBJ1-4|NA|TRBV6-5
TGTGCCAGCAGTCGACAGGCAACTAATGAAAAACTGTTTTTT
CASSRQATNEKLFF
>NA|TRBJ1-5|NA|TRBV19
TGTGCCAGTAAGGAACTACTAGCCAATCAGCCCCAGCATTTT
CASKELLANQPQHF
>NA|TRBJ2-2|NA|TRBV5-4
TGTGCCAGCAGCTTGGATACCGGGGAGCTGTTTTTT
CASSLDTGELFF
>NA|TRBJ2-7|NA|TRBV18
TGTGCCAGCTCACCGGGACTCCACTACGAGCAGTACTTC
CASSPGLHYEQYF
>TRBD1|TRBJ1-1|NA|TRBV7-3
TGTGCCAGCAGCACACAACAGGGGGGGTACACTGAAGCTTTCTTT
CASSTQQGGYTEAFF
>TRBD1|TRBJ2-1|many|TRBV5-1
TGCGCCAGCAGCCCGCGCCCCTCGGGACAAGGGGGCGATGAGCAGTTCTTC
CASSPRPSGQGGDEQFF
>TRBD2|TRBJ2-2|few|TRBV28
TGTGCCAGCGCCTTGGGGGGCGGGAGGATCACCGGGGAGCTGTTTTTT
CASALGGGRITGELFF
>NA|TRBJ1-1|NA|TRBV30
TGTGCCTGGAGTGTCCGGGGGATTGCTGAAGCTTTCTTT
CAWSVRGIAEAFF
>NA|TRBJ2-5|NA|TRBV29-1
TGCAGCGTTCAGTACCAAGAGACCCAGTACTTC
CSVQYQETQYF
>NA|TRBJ2-2|NA|TRBV18
TGTGCCAGCTCACCAGCGGCGGGCACCGGGGAGCTGTTTTTT
CASSPAAGTGELFF
>NA|TRBJ2-1|NA|TRBV18
TGTGCCAGCTCACCAAGGGGTAGGGATGAGCAGTTCTTC
CASSPRGRDEQFF
>NA|TRBJ2-1|NA|TRBV1
TGCACCAGCAGCCAAGTTACTAGCCTTCGTACAATGTACAATGAGCAGTTCTTC
CTSSQVTSLRTMYNEQFF
>NA|TRBJ2-7|NA|TRBV28
TGTGCCAGCAGGACGACAGGGACTTACGAGCAGTACTTC
CASRTTGTYEQYF
>NA|TRBJ2-2|NA|TRBV30
TGTGCCTGGAGGACAGCGAACACCGGGGAGCTGTTTTTT
CAWRTANTGELFF
>TRBD1|TRBJ2-1|NA|TRBV28
TGTGCCAGCAAGACAGGGGGCAATTACAATGAGCAGTTCTTC
CASKTGGNYNEQFF
>NA|TRBJ1-1|NA|TRBV5-5
TGTGCCAGCAGAGATGCTAAAGGGCTCACTGAAGCTTTCTTT
CASRDAKGLTEAFF
>NA|TRBJ1-6|NA|TRBV4-2
TGTGCCAGCAGCCAAGGGGCGGGGGCTGCGAATTCACCCCTCCACTTT
CASSQGAGAANSPLHF
>NA|TRBJ2-1|few|TRBV19
TGTGCCAGTAGTATAGTTGCGGGTAACGATCAGTTCTTC
CASSIVAGNDQFF
>NA|TRBJ2-3|NA|TRBV29-1
TGCAGCGTAGCAGACAGCACAGATACGCAGTATTTT
CSVADSTDTQYF
>NA|TRBJ1-1|NA|TRBV27
TGTGCCAGCAGCCAAGGGCGATGGATGAACACTGAAGCTTTCTTT
CASSQGRWMNTEAFF
>NA|TRBJ1-1|NA|TRBV5-1
TGCGCCAGCAGCTTGGCTGGAGGAAACACTGAAGCTTTCTTT
CASSLAGGNTEAFF
>NA|TRBJ1-5|NA|TRBV19
TGTGCCAGTGCGAGGGTGGAGGGCAATCAGCCCCAGCATTTT
CASARVEGNQPQHF
>NA|TRBJ1-6|NA|TRBV28
TGTGCCAGCAGTTTTTTCGGGGCTGATTCACCCCTCCACTTT
CASSFFGADSPLHF
>NA|TRBJ2-5|NA|TRBV7-2
TGTGCCAGCAGCCTGGGACTTCAAGAGACCCAGTACTTC
CASSLGLQETQYF
>NA|TRBJ2-7|NA|TRBV18
TGTGCCAGCTCACCATTCAGGGAGGCCTACGAGCAGTACTTC
CASSPFREAYEQYF
>NA|TRBJ2-7|once|TRBV11-2
TGTGCCAGCAGCTTAGAGGGTTTCGGGGGCGAGCAGTACTTC
CASSLEGFGGEQYF
>TRBD1|TRBJ2-3|NA|TRBV5-1
TGCGCCAGCAGTGGGACAGGCGTCACAGATACGCAGTATTTT
CASSGTGVTDTQYF
>NA|TRBJ2-2|NA|TRBV5-1
TGCGCCAGCAGCTTTGGGGGGAACACCGGGGAGCTGTTTTTT
CASSFGGNTGELFF
>NA|TRBJ1-4|NA|TRBV5-1
TGCGCCAGCAGACCCCCGGGCCCTAATGAAAAACTGTTTTTT
CASRPPGPNEKLFF
>NA|TRBJ1-2|NA|TRBV2
TGTGCCAGCAGTAACTCCGGGACACGGAATGGCTACACCTTC
CASSNSGTRNGYTF
>NA|TRBJ2-1|NA|TRBV30
TGTGCCTGGAGTTGGGGAGTACCCAATGAGCAGTTCTTC
CAWSWGVPNEQFF
>NA|TRBJ1-5|NA|TRBV5-8
TGTGCCAGCAGCTTTTCCGACGGGGGAGGGGAGCAGCCCCAGCATTTT
CASSFSDGGGEQPQHF
>TRBD1|TRBJ2-1|few|TRBV7-9
TGTGCCAGCAGCTTTTCCTCGGGACAGGGGGGATTCTTC
CASSFSSGQGGFF
>TRBD2|TRBJ2-1|NA|TRBV29-1
TGCATCGGGACTAGCTGGCATGAGCAGTTCTTC
CIGTSWHEQFF
>TRBD1|TRBJ2-7|once|TRBV19
TGTGCCAGTAGTATCCTACAGGGGCGGTACTACGAGCAGTACTTC
CASSILQGRYYEQYF
>NA|TRBJ2-1|NA|TRBV6-5
TGTGCCAGCAGGGTTACTAGCTCCGCCCCTGAGCAGTTCTTC
CASRVTSSAPEQFF
>TRBD2|TRBJ2-1|NA|TRBV7-3
TGTGCCAGCAGCTTAGCCGGGAGGGGTTCCTACAATGAGCAGTTCTTC
CASSLAGRGSYNEQFF
>NA|TRBJ2-1|NA|TRBV28
TGTGCCAGCAGTTTCCCCCAGGGTGGGGCCTACAATGAGCAGTTCTTC
CASSFPQGGAYNEQFF
>TRBD2|TRBJ2-7|NA|TRBV7-2
TGTGCCAGCAGTTCACTGAGGACTAGCGGGAGGTTCCGGGAGCAGTACTTC
CASSSLRTSGRFREQYF
>TRBD2|TRBJ2-5|few|TRBV10-3
TGTGCCATCAGTGAGGGACTAGCGGGAGTGGAGACCCAGTACTTC
CAISEGLAGVETQYF
>TRBD2|TRBJ2-3|NA|TRBV30
TGTGCCTGGAGAGCAAGATTAGGGAGGCTAGCGGTCCCCGGGAGAGGCACAGATACGCAGTATTTT
CAWRARLGRLAVPGRGTDTQYF
>NA|TRBJ1-1|NA|TRBV30
TGTGCCTGGGGACGGTCGAACACTGAAGCTTTCTTT
CAWGRSNTEAFF
>NA|TRBJ1-1|few|TRBV28
TGTGCCAGCAGTATGCCTCGCGTAACTGAAGCTTTCTTT
CASSMPRVTEAFF
>NA|TRBJ2-5|NA|TRBV5-6
TGTGCCAGCAGCTTGGATCAGGGGCAAGAGACCCAGTACTTC
CASSLDQGQETQYF
>NA|TRBJ2-2|NA|TRBV18
TGTGCCAGCTCACCACCCGGCCTCGCGAACACCGGGGAGCTGTTTTTT
CASSPPGLANTGELFF
>NA|TRBJ1-1|NA|TRBV14
TGTGCCAGCAGCCAAGACGTGGGGGTTCGGGACACTGAAGCTTTCTTT
CASSQDVGVRDTEAFF
>TRBD1|TRBJ1-5|NA|TRBV9
TGTGCCAGCAGCCCCGGACAGGTCTCGAAGCCCCAGCATTTT
CASSPGQVSKPQHF
>NA|TRBJ2-1|NA|TRBV21-1
TGTGCCAGCAGCAAAGCGCTTCGGACTAGCGGGAACTATGAGCAGTTCTTC
CASSKALRTSGNYEQFF
>NA|TRBJ2-3|once|TRBV21-1
TGTGCAGGTAGCGAATATGGGCGCACAGATACGCAGTATTTT
CAGSEYGRTDTQYF
>TRBD2|TRBJ2-3|NA|TRBV4-1
TGCGCCAGCAGCCAAGAAGGACTAGCGGGAGATGATACGCAGTATTTT
CASSQEGLAGDDTQYF
>TRBD2|TRBJ2-3|NA|TRBV5-4
TGTGCCAGCAGCTTCTCTAGGACTAGCGGGAAAGGGGTTAGAGATACGCAGTATTTT
CASSFSRTSGKGVRDTQYF
>NA|TRBJ2-7|NA|TRBV7-9
TGTGCCAGCAGCGGGGGAGCTAGCACTAACTCCTACGAGCAGTACTTC
CASSGGASTNSYEQYF
>NA|TRBJ2-3|once|TRBV28
TGTGCCAGCAGTTTATTGCGGGGAACAGATACGCAGTATTTT
CASSLLRGTDTQYF